The rows below give T cell receptor beta chains drawn from one sample of a study of a mutant IDH1 vaccine in newly diagnosed glioma. Data came from immunoSEQ multiplex PCR; TCRdb stores just in-frame clones and leaves some out. This sample yields tens of thousands of clones, of which less than 80% are seen a single time; around 5% belongs to the top ten. Which antigens these TCRs recognize remains unknown. The material sequenced was PBMCs, taken from a glioma patient whose treatment included an IDH1 peptide vaccine. These receptors were taken from a man between 50 and 59 years old with glioma. The CDR3 runs from the conserved cysteine through the conserved F or W. The D gene is left open where the match is weak. The size entry is marked missing in some rows and otherwise reads once, few, many or a size class.

j_call: TRBJ1-1
clone_size: .
cdr3_length: 14
v_call: TRBV7-9
d_call: TRBD1
cdr3_aa: CASSLTQGDTEAFF
cdr3_nt: TGTGCCAGCAGCTTGACTCAGGGGGACACTGAAGCTTTCTTT

j_call: TRBJ1-5
clone_size: .
cdr3_length: 15
v_call: TRBV6-1
d_call: .
cdr3_aa: CASRGGRYSNQPQHF
cdr3_nt: TGTGCCAGCAGGGGGGGACGTTATAGCAATCAGCCCCAGCATTTT

j_call: TRBJ1-1
clone_size: few
cdr3_length: 14
v_call: TRBV14
d_call: .
cdr3_aa: CASSPYSRAPEAFF
cdr3_nt: TGTGCCAGCAGCCCTTATTCAAGGGCCCCTGAAGCTTTCTTT

j_call: TRBJ2-7
clone_size: .
cdr3_length: 15
v_call: TRBV9
d_call: .
cdr3_aa: CASSPRGAASYEQYF
cdr3_nt: TGTGCCAGCAGCCCCCGCGGGGCAGCCTCCTACGAGCAGTACTTC

j_call: TRBJ1-5
clone_size: .
cdr3_length: 17
v_call: TRBV19
d_call: .
cdr3_aa: CASSTPLGVIENQPQHF
cdr3_nt: TGTGCCAGTAGTACCCCCCTCGGGGTCATAGAAAATCAGCCCCAGCATTTT

j_call: TRBJ2-7
clone_size: .
cdr3_length: 15
v_call: TRBV27
d_call: TRBD1
cdr3_aa: CASSTPTTGKDEQYF
cdr3_nt: TGTGCCAGCAGCACCCCCACGACAGGGAAGGACGAGCAGTACTTC

j_call: TRBJ2-1
clone_size: .
cdr3_length: 13
v_call: TRBV7-8
d_call: .
cdr3_aa: CASSLRFGNEQFF
cdr3_nt: TGTGCCAGCAGCTTAAGGTTCGGGAATGAGCAGTTCTTC

j_call: TRBJ2-3
clone_size: .
cdr3_length: 13
v_call: TRBV10-2
d_call: .
cdr3_aa: CASSVGPTDTQYF
cdr3_nt: TGCGCCAGCAGTGTCGGACCCACAGATACGCAGTATTTT

j_call: TRBJ1-2
clone_size: .
cdr3_length: 13
v_call: TRBV6-1
d_call: TRBD1
cdr3_aa: CAGSSTGDYGYTF
cdr3_nt: TGTGCCGGCAGCTCCACAGGGGACTATGGCTACACCTTC

j_call: TRBJ1-1
clone_size: .
cdr3_length: 17
v_call: TRBV7-9
d_call: TRBD1
cdr3_aa: CASSVGPGQGKNTEAFF
cdr3_nt: TGTGCCAGCAGCGTAGGTCCGGGACAGGGGAAGAACACTGAAGCTTTCTTT

j_call: TRBJ1-5
clone_size: few
cdr3_length: 14
v_call: TRBV27
d_call: .
cdr3_aa: CASRPLLGDQPQHF
cdr3_nt: TGTGCCAGCAGGCCCCTCCTAGGGGACCAGCCCCAGCATTTT

j_call: TRBJ2-6
clone_size: few
cdr3_length: 15
v_call: TRBV4-2
d_call: .
cdr3_aa: CASSQDGAGANVLTF
cdr3_nt: TGTGCCAGCAGCCAAGATGGGGCCGGGGCCAACGTCCTGACTTTC

j_call: TRBJ2-2
clone_size: .
cdr3_length: 14
v_call: TRBV7-3
d_call: .
cdr3_aa: CASSPHQGPGELFF
cdr3_nt: TGTGCCAGCAGCCCCCACCAGGGGCCCGGGGAGCTGTTTTTT

j_call: TRBJ1-3
clone_size: .
cdr3_length: 15
v_call: TRBV6-1
d_call: .
cdr3_aa: CASHRGAASGNTIYF
cdr3_nt: TGTGCCAGCCATAGAGGGGCTGCCTCTGGAAACACCATATATTTT

j_call: TRBJ1-1
clone_size: .
cdr3_length: 12
v_call: TRBV5-6
d_call: .
cdr3_aa: CASSFWESEAFF
cdr3_nt: TGTGCCAGCAGCTTCTGGGAATCTGAAGCTTTCTTT

j_call: TRBJ2-5
clone_size: .
cdr3_length: 14
v_call: TRBV5-1
d_call: .
cdr3_aa: CASSSSGLEETQYF
cdr3_nt: TGCGCCAGCAGCTCGTCAGGCCTGGAGGAGACCCAGTACTTC

j_call: TRBJ1-4
clone_size: few
cdr3_length: 13
v_call: TRBV29-1
d_call: .
cdr3_aa: CSVEEMSDEKLFF
cdr3_nt: TGCAGCGTTGAAGAAATGTCGGATGAAAAACTGTTTTTT

j_call: TRBJ2-1
clone_size: once
cdr3_length: 15
v_call: TRBV11-1
d_call: .
cdr3_aa: CASSFQRDVYNEQFF
cdr3_nt: TGTGCCAGCAGTTTCCAACGGGACGTATACAATGAGCAGTTCTTC

j_call: TRBJ2-5
clone_size: .
cdr3_length: 12
v_call: TRBV30
d_call: .
cdr3_aa: CAWSGIGETQYF
cdr3_nt: TGTGCCTGGAGTGGGATAGGGGAGACCCAGTACTTC

j_call: TRBJ1-2
clone_size: .
cdr3_length: 15
v_call: TRBV21-1
d_call: .
cdr3_aa: CASSILPVTNYGYTF
cdr3_nt: TGTGCCAGCAGTATCTTGCCGGTGACTAACTATGGCTACACCTTC

j_call: TRBJ2-2
clone_size: once
cdr3_length: 14
v_call: TRBV5-5
d_call: .
cdr3_aa: CASSPVGGSGELFF
cdr3_nt: TGTGCCAGCAGCCCGGTGGGCGGTAGCGGGGAGCTGTTTTTT

j_call: TRBJ2-3
clone_size: few
cdr3_length: 13
v_call: TRBV27
d_call: TRBD2
cdr3_aa: CASSFIAGDTQYF
cdr3_nt: TGTGCCAGCAGTTTTATAGCGGGGGATACGCAGTATTTT

j_call: TRBJ2-6
clone_size: .
cdr3_length: 15
v_call: TRBV19
d_call: TRBD2
cdr3_aa: CASQRGGAGANVLTF
cdr3_nt: TGTGCCAGTCAGCGGGGGGGGGCCGGGGCCAACGTCCTGACTTTC

j_call: TRBJ1-2
clone_size: once
cdr3_length: 13
v_call: TRBV18
d_call: .
cdr3_aa: CASSPKGGYGYTF
cdr3_nt: TGTGCCAGCTCACCAAAGGGGGGCTATGGCTACACCTTC

j_call: TRBJ1-1
clone_size: once
cdr3_length: 16
v_call: TRBV6-1
d_call: .
cdr3_aa: CASSEWGERMNTEAFF
cdr3_nt: TGTGCCAGCAGTGAATGGGGGGAGCGGATGAACACTGAAGCTTTCTTT

j_call: TRBJ2-1
clone_size: .
cdr3_length: 16
v_call: TRBV27
d_call: TRBD1
cdr3_aa: CASSLRGTGWVNEQFF
cdr3_nt: TGTGCCAGCAGTTTAAGAGGGACAGGGTGGGTCAATGAGCAGTTCTTC

j_call: TRBJ2-1
clone_size: .
cdr3_length: 16
v_call: TRBV25-1
d_call: TRBD2
cdr3_aa: CASSGFERGPYNEQFF
cdr3_nt: TGTGCCAGCAGTGGCTTCGAGCGGGGGCCTTACAATGAGCAGTTCTTC

j_call: TRBJ1-4
clone_size: .
cdr3_length: 12
v_call: TRBV7-9
d_call: .
cdr3_aa: CASSLDNEKLFF
cdr3_nt: TGTGCCAGCAGCTTAGATAATGAAAAACTGTTTTTT

j_call: TRBJ1-2
clone_size: .
cdr3_length: 15
v_call: TRBV2
d_call: .
cdr3_aa: CASSTARSKVDGYTF
cdr3_nt: TGTGCCAGCAGCACAGCCAGGTCCAAGGTCGATGGCTACACCTTC

j_call: TRBJ1-1
clone_size: .
cdr3_length: 13
v_call: TRBV5-6
d_call: .
cdr3_aa: CASSGERGAEAFF
cdr3_nt: TGTGCCAGCAGCGGGGAACGGGGAGCTGAAGCTTTCTTT

j_call: TRBJ1-3
clone_size: .
cdr3_length: 15
v_call: TRBV7-2
d_call: TRBD1
cdr3_aa: CASSLETGTGNTIYF
cdr3_nt: TGTGCCAGCAGCTTGGAGACAGGGACCGGAAACACCATATATTTT

j_call: TRBJ1-2
clone_size: few
cdr3_length: 13
v_call: TRBV11-2
d_call: .
cdr3_aa: CASSSGLRYGYTF
cdr3_nt: TGTGCCAGCAGCTCGGGTCTTCGCTATGGCTACACCTTC

j_call: TRBJ2-2
clone_size: .
cdr3_length: 14
v_call: TRBV14
d_call: .
cdr3_aa: CASIYWANTGELFF
cdr3_nt: TGTGCCAGCATCTACTGGGCGAACACCGGGGAGCTGTTTTTT

j_call: TRBJ1-2
clone_size: .
cdr3_length: 13
v_call: TRBV6-5
d_call: .
cdr3_aa: CASSYSIGRAYTF
cdr3_nt: TGTGCCAGCAGTTACTCAATCGGCAGGGCCTACACCTTC

j_call: TRBJ1-4
clone_size: .
cdr3_length: 14
v_call: TRBV18
d_call: .
cdr3_aa: CASSPLRANEKLFF
cdr3_nt: TGTGCCAGCTCACCGCTCCGGGCTAATGAAAAACTGTTTTTT

j_call: TRBJ1-2
clone_size: .
cdr3_length: 16
v_call: TRBV5-6
d_call: .
cdr3_aa: CASSPLTTGQYYGYTF
cdr3_nt: TGTGCCAGCAGCCCGCTTACAACCGGACAGTACTATGGCTACACCTTC

j_call: TRBJ1-1
clone_size: .
cdr3_length: 12
v_call: TRBV30
d_call: .
cdr3_aa: CAWSPDDTEAFF
cdr3_nt: TGTGCCTGGAGTCCGGATGACACTGAAGCTTTCTTT

j_call: TRBJ2-2
clone_size: once
cdr3_length: 17
v_call: TRBV4-1
d_call: TRBD1
cdr3_aa: CASSQDLRTGMPGELFF
cdr3_nt: TGCGCCAGCAGCCAAGATCTCAGGACAGGGATGCCCGGGGAGCTGTTTTTT

j_call: TRBJ2-1
clone_size: .
cdr3_length: 13
v_call: TRBV6-5
d_call: .
cdr3_aa: CASSYSDWNEQFF
cdr3_nt: TGTGCCAGCAGTTACTCCGACTGGAATGAGCAGTTCTTC

j_call: TRBJ1-5
clone_size: .
cdr3_length: 15
v_call: TRBV7-2
d_call: .
cdr3_aa: CASSLFQGRDQPQHF
cdr3_nt: TGTGCCAGCAGCTTATTTCAGGGGAGAGATCAGCCCCAGCATTTT

j_call: TRBJ1-5
clone_size: .
cdr3_length: 16
v_call: TRBV23-1
d_call: .
cdr3_aa: CASSQGWSTLNQPQHF
cdr3_nt: TGCGCCAGCAGTCAGGGGTGGTCCACCCTCAATCAGCCCCAGCATTTT

j_call: TRBJ1-6
clone_size: medium-sized
cdr3_length: 14
v_call: TRBV5-1
d_call: .
cdr3_aa: CASSLEVVNSPLHF
cdr3_nt: TGCGCCAGCAGCTTGGAGGTCGTTAATTCACCCCTCCACTTT

j_call: TRBJ1-5
clone_size: .
cdr3_length: 13
v_call: TRBV5-1
d_call: .
cdr3_aa: CASSRTPDQPQHF
cdr3_nt: TGCGCCAGCAGCCGGACACCGGATCAGCCCCAGCATTTT

j_call: TRBJ1-4
clone_size: .
cdr3_length: 14
v_call: TRBV27
d_call: TRBD1
cdr3_aa: CASSLTGGQEKLFF
cdr3_nt: TGTGCCAGCAGTCTGACAGGGGGCCAAGAAAAACTGTTTTTT

j_call: TRBJ1-1
clone_size: .
cdr3_length: 11
v_call: TRBV2
d_call: .
cdr3_aa: CANSAITEAFF
cdr3_nt: TGTGCCAACAGCGCAATCACTGAAGCTTTCTTT

j_call: TRBJ2-2
clone_size: .
cdr3_length: 15
v_call: TRBV2
d_call: TRBD1
cdr3_aa: CASISITGGEGELFF
cdr3_nt: TGTGCCAGCATTTCGATTACAGGGGGCGAGGGGGAGCTGTTTTTT

j_call: TRBJ2-2
clone_size: .
cdr3_length: 15
v_call: TRBV18
d_call: TRBD1
cdr3_aa: CASPKTGGNTGELFF
cdr3_nt: TGTGCCAGCCCGAAGACAGGGGGAAACACCGGGGAGCTGTTTTTT

j_call: TRBJ1-2
clone_size: .
cdr3_length: 16
v_call: TRBV7-2
d_call: TRBD1
cdr3_aa: CASSLSSTGGNNGYTF
cdr3_nt: TGTGCCAGCAGCTTATCCTCCACAGGGGGGAACAATGGCTACACCTTC

j_call: TRBJ2-4
clone_size: few
cdr3_length: 16
v_call: TRBV27
d_call: .
cdr3_aa: CASSPTGLGAKNIQYF
cdr3_nt: TGTGCCAGCAGTCCAACGGGCCTGGGGGCCAAAAACATTCAGTACTTC